The sequence of this T cell receptor beta chain was determined in a study of blood T cell repertoires in COVID-19 (TCRdb year 2020). About the full investigation: Samples covering the acute and convalescent phases of COVID-19 were provided by collaborators in the United States, Italy and Spain. The material from the prospective study consisted of cDNA or gDNA derived from T cells, B-cell-depleted T cells, or PBMCs. Subjects who had been exposed to COVID-19, were actively infected with it, or had recovered from it provided the deeply sampled blood TCRbeta repertoires that made up the dataset. The repertoires were made available in a free public database intended to serve as a resource for research on the immune response to SARS-CoV-2. Samples came from the ongoing ImmuneRACE study (first 160 participants) plus 1,254 subjects from 6 global collaborators. A de-identified subject ID, COVID-19 status, age in years and sex were almost always included in the sample metadata. HLA class I and class II types, where available, came from metadata supplied by the sample provider rather than from assay-based typing. What the research found in general, with its limitations: The quantity of clinical and demographic metadata differed by source and by participant and was supplied without curation.

Comment on this clone: Its binding antigen is unknown. An end of the junction differs from the germline gene, which may be a read error.

TCRbeta CDR3 regions were amplified from genomic DNA by means of the immunoSEQ Assay, a bias-controlled multiplex PCR. The original methods were these. The number of nucleated cells in each sample was estimated from the amplification of reference gene primers within the assay. Sequence reads were collapsed and filtered to measure the absolute abundance of every unique TCRbeta CDR3 rearrangement. Productive Simpson clonality was computed per sample as the square root of Simpson's diversity index over productive rearrangements. The clones in this table, taken by TCRdb from immuneACCESS, are in-frame only. Not every clone is retained; where verified, under half of the shortfall comes from an unresolved V gene, and the cause of the rest is unknown. That table furnishes V, J and clone size, whereas the DNA furnished D and trimming. A total of around 300,000 clones appear in this sample, 90% of them only once. The top ten clones comprise over 5.5% of the sample.

One collaborating source in Seattle enrolled patients while the patients were actively infected and followed the patients over time throughout the course of disease. Each collaborating institution followed its own protocols to collect whole blood in K2EDTA tubes. For TCRbeta analysis, collaborators shipped samples as frozen whole blood, isolated PBMCs, or DNA extracted from either of those sample types. The CDR3 runs 14 amino acids, cysteine and phenylalanine included. The entry retains the CDR3 DNA only, 42 bases that are in frame from base 1. Per the germline V gene (reference sequence), SSHAT is the CDR1 and FNYEAQ is the CDR2.

The V and J segments used are TRBV7-7 and TRBJ2-3; a tentative D match to TRBD1 spans 6 bases. What was sequenced was peripheral blood. The clonotype originates from a woman aged 45 to 65 with COVID-19, enrolled during active disease. CDR3 loop: CASSLRTGPDTQYF. In nucleotides, the sequence is TGTGCTAGCAGCTTAAGAACAGGGCCAGATACGCAGTATTTT.